This T cell receptor beta chain was profiled in a study of early T cells in non-severe SARS-CoV-2 infection. The V and J ends lost 1 base and 8 bases respectively, with 4 bases between them. The germline V gene has CDR1 SGHRS and CDR2 YFSETQ. The CDR3 sequence is 11 residues long. TCRdb itself ran the 5' RACE reads through MiXCR, one entry per CDR3 protein. Of 90,000 to 130,000 distinct CDR3 sequences listed, around 12% are singletons. This clonotype originated in an adult who was a healthcare worker with PCR-confirmed SARS-CoV-2 infection or an uninfected control (not recorded which). The V and J genes are TRBV5-1 and TRBJ2-1; D remains unclear. The specimen comprised whole blood, sampled at baseline. Here the CDR3 DNA reads TGCGCCAGCAGCTTGCTCGATGAGCAGTTCTTC. Protein product: CASSLLDEQFF.